One sample yielded the 22 T cell receptor beta chains listed below, sequenced in a study of T-cell memory formation after mild COVID-19. Via MiXCR, TCRdb re-called the 5' RACE reads, giving one row per CDR3 protein. The sample consists of hundreds of thousands of distinct CDR3 sequences, approximately 29% of them appearing once. The specimen was PBMCs or a T cell subset sorted from them (not recorded which). The receptors stem from an adult woman who had mild COVID-19 (a few samples of this study predate the infection). Cell type and time point are not known.

The V gene is TRBV7-9, the J gene TRBJ2-3, with D unclear. The CDR3 runs to 11 residues. V shed 5 bases and J shed 6 bases, with 6 bases lying between them. In germline, CDR1 is SEHNR, CDR2 FQNEAQ (reference sequence). The CDR3 DNA reads as TGTGCCAGCAGCCGAATGGATACGCAGTATTTT. It codes for CASSRMDTQYF. Full variable domain (missing parts from reference TRBV7-9 and TRBJ2-3): DTGVSQNPRHKITKRGQNVTFRCDPISEHNRLYWYRQTLGQGPEFLTYFQNEAQLEKSRLLSDRFSAERPKGSFSTLEIQRTEQGDSAMYLCASSRMDTQYFGPGTRLTVL.

The chain carries TRBV7-2 and TRBJ2-4; TRBD2 might be the D (5 bases). The CDR3 runs 16 residues. The germline V gene has CDR1 SGHTA and CDR2 FQGNSA. Trimming stripped 0 bases from V and 0 bases from J, with 9 bases between. CDR3 DNA: TGTGCCAGCAGCTTAGCATCCGGACTAGCCAAAAACATTCAGTACTTC. This sequence encodes CASSLASGLAKNIQYF.

The V and J genes are TRBV7-3 and TRBJ2-2, with D possibly matching TRBD1 (5 bases). V gave up 1 base and J gave up 4 bases, with 13 bases separating them. Germline CDR1 is SGHTA and CDR2 is FQGTGA. The CDR3 loop spans 16 amino acids. CDR3 amino acids: CASSLRVAGPTGELFF. CDR3 in DNA: TGTGCCAGCAGCTTAAGGGTGGCAGGGCCCACCGGGGAGCTGTTTTTT.

This clonotype was counted a few times. The chain employs TRBV7-8 and TRBJ2-7; D not certain. This CDR3 has 13 amino acids. The V end lost 5 bases, the J end lost 3 bases, and 11 bases lay between the germline ends. The germline gives CDR1 SGHVS, CDR2 FQNEAQ. In DNA form, the CDR3 reads TGTGCCAGCAGCCAACGGACCAGCTACGAGCAGTACTTC. This codes for CASSQRTSYEQYF.

This clonotype was found many times. The germline gene is not matched at one end of the junction; a read error may be the cause. This chain uses TRBV7-7 with TRBJ2-7, with TRBD2 matching 7 bases. Germline assignment: CDR1 SSHAT and CDR2 FNYEAQ (reference sequence). CDR3 size: 13 residues. The CDR3 nucleotides are TGTGCTAGCAGCTTCGGACTAGAGGACGAGCAGTACTTC. It is translated as CASSFGLEDEQYF.

V and J are TRBV18 and TRBJ2-7, with D possibly called TRBD1 or TRBD2 (5 bases each). Trimming left V 2 bases short and J 6 bases short, with 14 bases between. Per germline, CDR1 KGHSH and CDR2 LQKENI. The CDR3 has 14 amino acids. The CDR3 coding sequence is TGTGCCAGCTCACCAAAGGGGCTTGGGGGCGAGCAGTACTTC. This encodes CASSPKGLGGEQYF.

The chain has TRBV7-8 and TRBJ1-2; 7 bases are a match to TRBD1. V lost 7 bases to trimming and J lost 2 bases; unmatched junction nucleotides: 10. The CDR3 has 15 residues. From germline, CDR1 is SGHVS and CDR2 FQNEAQ. The CDR3 DNA reads TGTGCCAGCACCGAGGGGGCAGGGGGGAACTATGGCTACACCTTC. Its protein is CASTEGAGGNYGYTF.

This clonotype was seen a handful of times. The gene calls are TRBV3-1 and TRBJ2-5, with TRBD1 identical over 7 bases. Germline V gene data show CDR1 as LGHDT and CDR2 as YNNKEL (reference sequence). The CDR3 contains 15 residues. The V segment lost 4 bases and the J segment 3 bases; nucleotides outside the gene matches: 8. The DNA of the CDR3 is TGTGCCAGCAGCCCTGGGGACAGAGGGGAAGAGACCCAGTACTTC. Translated, it gives CASSPGDRGEETQYF.

This chain uses TRBV2 with TRBJ2-7, with 7 bases matching TRBD1. Germline V gives CDR1 SNHLY, CDR2 FYNNEI. V was clipped by 6 bases and J by 2 bases; unmatched bases: 7. The CDR3 spans 14 residues. CDR3 DNA sequence: TGTGCCAGCAGCTCGGGGACAGCAGCCTACGAGCAGTACTTC. It translates to CASSSGTAAYEQYF. The whole variable domain, filled in from reference TRBV2 and TRBJ2-7, reads EPEVTQTPSHQVTQMGQEVILRCVPISNHLYFYWYRQILGQKVEFLVSFYNNEISEKSEIFDDQFSVERPDGSNFTLKIRSTKLEDSAMYFCASSSGTAAYEQYFGPGTRLTVT.

There are a few counts of this clonotype. The chain joins TRBV5-1 to TRBJ1-2; D uncertain. The germline V and J ends were trimmed by 2 bases and 3 bases, with 11 bases remaining between them. Germline CDR1 SGHRS, CDR2 YFSETQ. The CDR3 runs to 14 residues. In DNA form, the CDR3 reads TGCGCCAGCAGCTTACTTTCAGTAGACTATGGCTACACCTTC. Amino acids: CASSLLSVDYGYTF.

This sequence joins TRBV7-9 and TRBJ1-2, with 7 bases fitting TRBD1. The CDR3 runs 14 residues. From germline, CDR1 is SEHNR and CDR2 FQNEAQ (reference sequence). V dropped 0 bases and J dropped 7; count of bases not matched to a gene: 5. This CDR3 is CASSLAVGTVGYTF. As DNA, the CDR3 is TGTGCCAGCAGCTTAGCGGTCGGGACAGTTGGCTACACCTTC.

The table lists this clonotype with a few counts. This sequence joins TRBV6-5 and TRBJ2-7; tentatively, D is TRBD1 (6 bases). The CDR3 consists of 14 residues. CDR1 is MNHEY and CDR2 is SVGAGI in the germline V gene. The V end was cut by 5 bases, the J end by 4 bases, with 15 bases between. This chain's CDR3 is CASSRDGTLYEQYF. CDR3 DNA: TGTGCCAGCAGTCGGGACGGGACATTGTACGAGCAGTACTTC.

This clonotype was detected a few times. The chain joins TRBV15 to TRBJ2-2, with 8 positions matching TRBD2. CDR1 is LNHNV, CDR2 YYDKDF, per germline (reference sequence). The CDR3 consists of 16 residues. The J segment lost 7 bases and the V segment lost 4 bases, leaving 11 bases of the junction unmatched. CDR3 loop: CATSTPWVAGIGELFF. The CDR3 DNA sequence: TGTGCCACCAGCACCCCCTGGGTAGCGGGAATCGGGGAGCTGTTTTTT.

The chain carries TRBV6-2 or TRBV6-3 and TRBJ1-1, with a tentative D call TRBD1 (5 bases). The CDR3 sequence is 13 residues long. Germline CDR1 MNHEY, CDR2 SVGEGT. V lost 2 bases, J lost 3 bases, and 7 bases lay in between. The CDR3 coding sequence is TGTGCCAGCAGTTACGGCAGGGACACTGAAGCTTTCTTT. It specifies CASSYGRDTEAFF.

Concerning this clonotype: Its ends do not fully match the called genes, so a read error is possible. J is TRBJ2-7 and V is TRBV5-6; 7 positions match TRBD2. The germline CDR1 and CDR2 sequences are SGHDT and YYEEEE. CDR3 length equals 14 residues. Here the CDR3 reads CAISPGLLSCEQLF. Here the CDR3 DNA reads TGTGCCATCAGCCCGGGACTACTCTCCTGCGAGCAGCTTTTC. Complete variable domain (other parts from reference TRBV5-6 and TRBJ2-7): DAGVTQSPTHLIKTRGQQVTLRCSPKSGHDTVSWYQQALGQGPQFIFQYYEEEERQRGNFPDRFSGHQFPNYSSELNVNALLLGDSALYLCAISPGLLSCEQLFGPGTRLTVT.

This rearrangement joins TRBV7-2 to TRBJ2-2, with 10 bases identical to TRBD1. Germline V gene lookup returns CDR1 SGHTA and CDR2 FQGNSA. The CDR3 is 16 residues long. The J segment lost 4 bases and the V segment lost 5 bases, leaving 7 bases of the junction unmatched. The CDR3 sequence: CASSPAGTGVTGELFF. CDR3 DNA: TGTGCCAGCAGCCCTGCCGGGACAGGGGTCACCGGGGAGCTGTTTTTT.

In this sample, this clonotype turned up a few times. This rearrangement joins TRBV20-1 to TRBJ2-3; 12 bases map to TRBD2. The J segment lost 1 base and the V segment lost 0 bases, leaving 2 bases of the junction unmatched. The CDR3 loop spans 16 amino acids. Germline CDR1 DFQATT, CDR2 SNEGSKA (reference sequence). CDR3 sequence (DNA): TGCAGTGCTAGAGATTGGACTAGCGGGGGCACAGATACGCAGTATTTT. Its translation is CSARDWTSGGTDTQYF.

This rearrangement joins TRBV5-1 to TRBJ1-5; D is unclear. V shed 0 bases and J shed 4 bases, with 5 bases lying between them. Per germline, CDR1 SGHRS and CDR2 YFSETQ. The CDR3 has 13 amino acids. The CDR3 protein is CASSLGLNQPQHF. CDR3 nucleotide sequence: TGCGCCAGCAGCTTGGGTCTTAATCAGCCCCAGCATTTT.

The rearrangement links TRBV7-2 to TRBJ1-6; 7 bases align to TRBD1. The CDR3 runs to 16 residues. With V trimmed by 5 bases and J by 1 base, 5 bases remained unmatched. The germline V gene encodes CDR1 SGHTA and CDR2 FQGNSA. CDR3: CASSATTGSYNSPLHF. CDR3 DNA sequence: TGTGCCAGCAGCGCCACGACAGGGTCCTATAATTCACCCCTCCACTTT.

The rearrangement uses TRBV4-3 and TRBJ2-1; D remains ambiguous. The CDR3 covers 13 residues. The ends were cut back, 2 bases at V and 6 bases at J, with 8 bases in the middle. Germline loops: CDR1 LGHNA, CDR2 YSLEER. The CDR3 coding sequence is TGCGCCAGCAGCCAAACCACGGTCAATGAGCAGTTCTTC. The encoded protein is CASSQTTVNEQFF.

The chain couples TRBV12-3 or TRBV12-4 to TRBJ1-5, with 7 positions matching TRBD1. The CDR3 extends over 13 amino acids. The V and J ends lost 7 bases and 7 bases, in that order; junction bases with no gene match: 7. The CDR3 here is CASTQGVEQPQHF. CDR3 in DNA: TGTGCCAGCACCCAGGGGGTGGAACAGCCCCAGCATTTT.

V and J are TRBV18 and TRBJ2-3; TRBD1 aligns across 7 bases. Germline V gives CDR1 KGHSH, CDR2 LQKENI. The junction had 7 bases not matched to a gene; V was cut back by 3 bases and J by 1 base. This CDR3 has 16 residues. The CDR3 region has the DNA TGTGCCAGCTCACCTCAGAGGGGGCTAGGCACAGATACGCAGTATTTT. Amino acids: CASSPQRGLGTDTQYF.